This T cell receptor (beta chain) derives from a study of T cell repertoires in cytomegalovirus infection. To note about this clonotype: Its target is unknown.

Study conclusions and caveats: Of the TCR beta families, the public ones yielded a cumulative frequency that identified carriers of CMV plus the relevant HLA.

Trimming removed 1 base at V and 2 bases at J, with 19 bases between. Germline lookup yields CDR1 SEHNR and CDR2 FQNEAQ (reference sequence). This CDR3 is 18 amino acids long. TCRdb reprocessed the reads via MiXCR and lists one record per CDR3 protein. The table records about 120,000 distinct CDR3 sequences, around 10% of them present only once. The rearrangement uses TRBV7-9 and TRBJ2-3; D is possibly TRBD2 (5 bases). Sequences were obtained from PBMCs, sequenced either directly or after in vitro stimulation (not recorded which). The source is a human donor in good health (CMV status not recorded). Some clones in this sample may be carry-over from other donors' samples. CDR3 DNA sequence: TGTGCCAGCAGCTTAGTTCAGGTTGCTAGCCGAACCACAGATACGCAGTATTTT. Translated: CASSLVQVASRTTDTQYF.